This entry concerns a single T cell receptor beta chain. Source study methods: Reference gene primer amplification in the assay estimated nucleated cell counts. The method was immunoSEQ multiplex PCR; TCRdb's version includes in-frame clones alone and lacks a portion of them. That table supplies the V and J calls and clone size; D and trimming were determined from the DNA. Here the sample spans about 46,000 clones, 80% to 90% being singletons. The data were obtained in a study of blood T cell repertoires in COVID-19. Looking at the study overall: From the United States, Italy and Spain came samples of acute and convalescent COVID-19. The analysed material was cDNA or gDNA that came from T cells, B-cell-depleted T cells, or PBMCs.

V lost 1 base and J lost 4, with 15 bases in between. The CDR3 contains 15 residues. CDR1 and CDR2 from the germline V gene are SGHRS and YFSETQ. Sample: peripheral blood. This chain uses TRBV5-1 with TRBJ2-7; D is possibly TRBD1 (6 bases). The TCR comes from a human donor in a cohort sampled during active COVID-19. The donor label of this sample is uncertain. The CDR3 reads CASSLNLGQNYEQYF. For the CDR3, the DNA is TGCGCCAGCAGCTTGAACCTTGGACAGAATTACGAGCAGTACTTC.